This T cell receptor (beta chain) was obtained from a study of shared clonotypes between healthy human individuals. Every unsorted PBMC PCR replicate was loaded with 300 ng DNA, tens of thousands of T cell genomes. TCRdb's copy holds only in-frame clones and misses some; the assay was immunoSEQ multiplex PCR. The sample records about half a million clones, roughly 85% being singletons. V was shortened by 2 bases and J by 2 bases, with 14 bases between the two germline ends. The CDR3 is made up of 15 amino acids. In germline, CDR1 is SGHRS, CDR2 YFSETQ. Each sample came from a Caucasian adult donor living in Nashville, Tennessee. Unsorted samples used some 90 million PBMCs for genomic DNA. The study, taken as a whole, reports: How much donors shared clonotypes was expected to be affected by sequencing depth.

As regards this clone: Antigen specificity is unknown.

This TCR derives from a woman in her 40s in good health. Some clones in this sample may be carry-over from other donors' samples. This chain connects TRBV5-1 to TRBJ2-7; perhaps TRBD1 as D (6 bases). Specimen: PBMCs. In DNA, the CDR3 is TGCGCCAGCAGCTTACAGGGTGGGGCCACCTACGAGCAGTACTTC. Its translation is CASSLQGGATYEQYF.